The rows below give T cell receptor beta chains drawn from one sample of a study of identical twins. TCRdb called the 5' RACE reads again in MiXCR, with one record for every CDR3 protein. The table shows 250,000 or so distinct CDR3 sequences, with 10% to 15% occurring only once. Separately, the same data were catalogued under a study of yellow fever vaccine responses in identical twins.

The sample consisted of memory (CD45RO+) T cells sorted from blood. The source of these receptors is a woman under 30 in good health. Both conserved end residues are part of each CDR3. A D gene is named only where the DNA matches it firmly. A row's size may be missing; if present it is once, few, many or a size class.

11	TRBD2	many	TRBV12-3/TRBV12-4	TRBJ2-1	TGTGCCAGCAGTTTAAAGCGGGAGGCTTTCTTC	CASSLKREAFF
16	NA	NA	TRBV19	TRBJ2-1	TGTGCCAGTAAAAGCTCGGGACCGCTGACCCGCGATGAGCAGTTCTTC	CASKSSGPLTRDEQFF
14	TRBD1	NA	TRBV20-1	TRBJ1-2	TGCTGTGCTAGCCGAGACAGGGCAGGATATGGCTACACCTTC	CCASRDRAGYGYTF
14	NA	few	TRBV9	TRBJ2-7	TGTGCCAGCAGCGTAGCCTCAGAGACGTACGAGCAGTACTTC	CASSVASETYEQYF
14	TRBD2	few	TRBV5-4	TRBJ2-5	TGTGCCAGCAGCTTCCCGGGACTACAAGAGACCCAGTACTTC	CASSFPGLQETQYF
16	TRBD1	few	TRBV28	TRBJ1-5	TGTGCCAGCAGACTCCGGGACAGGGGTTTCTTTCAGCCCCAGCATTTT	CASRLRDRGFFQPQHF
11	NA	few	TRBV6-2/TRBV6-3	TRBJ2-7	TGTGCCAGCAGTTCCCTAGTCGAGCAGTACTTC	CASSSLVEQYF
15	NA	NA	TRBV7-3	TRBJ2-1	TGTGCCAGCAGCTTAAACGGCGGCTCCTACAATGAGCAGTTCTTC	CASSLNGGSYNEQFF
15	NA	few	TRBV6-1	TRBJ2-7	TGTGCCAGCAGCAAAAGTCAGGGAAGCTCCTACGAGCAGTACTTC	CASSKSQGSSYEQYF
16	NA	NA	TRBV3-1	TRBJ1-5	TGTGCCAGCAGCCAAGCTGGTAGGGGCCGGAATCAGCCCCAGCATTTT	CASSQAGRGRNQPQHF
16	TRBD2	many	TRBV7-2	TRBJ2-1	TGTGCCAGCAGCCCCCGGACTAGCGGGGGGGCCTATGAGCAGTTCTTC	CASSPRTSGGAYEQFF
13	NA	NA	TRBV2	TRBJ2-2	TGTGCCAGCAGTGCGTACAGGGAGGGGGAGCTGTTTTTT	CASSAYREGELFF
17	NA	few	TRBV7-9	TRBJ1-1	TGTGCCAGCAGCTTAGGTTGGGGGATGGGTAGGAATCCTGAAGCTTTCTTT	CASSLGWGMGRNPEAFF
16	TRBD2	NA	TRBV20-1	TRBJ2-1	TGCAGTGCTAGCACTAGCGGGGGGGCCTTCTACAATGAGCAGTTCTTC	CSASTSGGAFYNEQFF
15	TRBD2	many	TRBV6-4	TRBJ2-3	TGTGCCAGCAGTGACTCGGGAGGGTCGGCCGATACGCAGTATTTT	CASSDSGGSADTQYF
14	NA	many	TRBV20-1	TRBJ2-6	TGCAGTGCGGACGGACTGACTGGGGCCAACGTCCTGACTTTC	CSADGLTGANVLTF
13	NA	few	TRBV6-6	TRBJ2-1	TGTGCCAGCAGTTACCCAGGGCCAAATGAGCAGTTCTTC	CASSYPGPNEQFF
13	NA	few	TRBV11-2	TRBJ1-2	TGTGCCAGCAGCTTAGGGCACCTATCTGGCTACACCTTC	CASSLGHLSGYTF
15	NA	many	TRBV4-1	TRBJ2-7	TGCGCCAGCAGCTCTAGCCAGGGTCCTTACTACGAGCAGTACTTC	CASSSSQGPYYEQYF
15	TRBD2	many	TRBV6-5	TRBJ2-7	TGTGCCAGCAGTTACTGGGCTAGCGGGAGCCACGAGCAGTACTTC	CASSYWASGSHEQYF
13	NA	many	TRBV11-2	TRBJ2-5	TGTGCCAGCAGCTTAGATGGGGCTAAGACCCAGTACTTC	CASSLDGAKTQYF
13	NA	many	TRBV6-1	TRBJ1-1	TGTGCCAGCAGAGGGCTGGTGAACACTGAAGCTTTCTTT	CASRGLVNTEAFF
14	NA	many	TRBV5-1	TRBJ2-3	TGCGCCAGCAGCCCCAAGGCCGGTACAGATACGCAGTATTTT	CASSPKAGTDTQYF